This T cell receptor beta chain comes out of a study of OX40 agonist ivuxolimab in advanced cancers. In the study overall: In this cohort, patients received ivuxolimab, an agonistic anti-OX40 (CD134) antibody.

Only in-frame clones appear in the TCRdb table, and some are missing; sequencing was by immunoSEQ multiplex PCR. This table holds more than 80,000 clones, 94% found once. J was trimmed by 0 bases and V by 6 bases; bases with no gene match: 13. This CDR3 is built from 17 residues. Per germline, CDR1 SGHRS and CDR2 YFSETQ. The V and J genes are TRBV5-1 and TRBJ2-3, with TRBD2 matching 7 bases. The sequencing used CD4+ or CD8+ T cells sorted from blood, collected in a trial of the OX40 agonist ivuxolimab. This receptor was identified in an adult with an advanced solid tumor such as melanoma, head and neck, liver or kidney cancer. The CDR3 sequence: CASNRHSGRESTDTQYF. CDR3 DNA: TGCGCCAGCAACCGCCATTCAGGGAGGGAGAGCACAGATACGCAGTATTTT.